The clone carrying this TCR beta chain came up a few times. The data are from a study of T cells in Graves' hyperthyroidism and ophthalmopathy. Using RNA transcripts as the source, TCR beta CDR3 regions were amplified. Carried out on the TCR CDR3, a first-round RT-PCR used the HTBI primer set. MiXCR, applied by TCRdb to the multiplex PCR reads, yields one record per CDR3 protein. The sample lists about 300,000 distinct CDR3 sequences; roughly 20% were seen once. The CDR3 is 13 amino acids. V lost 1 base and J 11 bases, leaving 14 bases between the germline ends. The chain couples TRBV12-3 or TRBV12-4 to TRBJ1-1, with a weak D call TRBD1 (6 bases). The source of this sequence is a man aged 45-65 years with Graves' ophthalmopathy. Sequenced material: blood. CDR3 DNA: TGTGCCAGCAGTTTAGTTATTCAGGGGCCCGCTTTCTTT. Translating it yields CASSLVIQGPAFF.